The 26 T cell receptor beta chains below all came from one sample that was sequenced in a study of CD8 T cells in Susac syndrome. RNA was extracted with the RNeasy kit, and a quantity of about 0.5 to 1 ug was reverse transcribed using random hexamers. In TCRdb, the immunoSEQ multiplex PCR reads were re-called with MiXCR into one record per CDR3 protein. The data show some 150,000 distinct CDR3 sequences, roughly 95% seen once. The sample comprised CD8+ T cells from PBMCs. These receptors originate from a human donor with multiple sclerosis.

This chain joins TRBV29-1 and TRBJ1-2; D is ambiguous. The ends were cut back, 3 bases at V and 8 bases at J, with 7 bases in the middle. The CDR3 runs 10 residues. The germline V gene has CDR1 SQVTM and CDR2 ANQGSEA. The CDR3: CSVDGQGYTF. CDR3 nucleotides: TGCAGCGTTGACGGGCAGGGCTACACCTTC.

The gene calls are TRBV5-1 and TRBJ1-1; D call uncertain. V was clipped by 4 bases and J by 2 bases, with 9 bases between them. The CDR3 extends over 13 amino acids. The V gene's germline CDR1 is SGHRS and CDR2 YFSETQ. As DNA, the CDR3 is TGCGCCAGCAGCATAGGCCCCAACACTGAAGCTTTCTTT. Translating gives CASSIGPNTEAFF.

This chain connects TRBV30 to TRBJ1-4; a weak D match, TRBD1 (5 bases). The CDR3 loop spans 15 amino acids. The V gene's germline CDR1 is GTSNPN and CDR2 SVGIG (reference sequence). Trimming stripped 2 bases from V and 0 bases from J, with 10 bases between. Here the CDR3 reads CAWSTLGATNEKLFF. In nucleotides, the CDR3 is TGTGCCTGGAGTACCTTGGGGGCAACTAATGAAAAACTGTTTTTT.

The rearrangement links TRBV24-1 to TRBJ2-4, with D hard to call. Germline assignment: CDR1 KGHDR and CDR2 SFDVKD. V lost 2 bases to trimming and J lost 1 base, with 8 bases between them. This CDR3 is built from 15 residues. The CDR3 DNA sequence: TGTGCCACCAGTGATTCTCTGGGGGCCAAAAACATTCAGTACTTC. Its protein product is CATSDSLGAKNIQYF.

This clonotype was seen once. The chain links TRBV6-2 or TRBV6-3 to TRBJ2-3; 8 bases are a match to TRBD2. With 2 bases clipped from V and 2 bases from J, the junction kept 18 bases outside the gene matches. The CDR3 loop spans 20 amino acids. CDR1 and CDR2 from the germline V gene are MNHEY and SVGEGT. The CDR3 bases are TGTGCCAGCAGTTACCCGAGCCGAGAGACTGGACTAGCTTACACAGATACGCAGTATTTT. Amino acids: CASSYPSRETGLAYTDTQYF.

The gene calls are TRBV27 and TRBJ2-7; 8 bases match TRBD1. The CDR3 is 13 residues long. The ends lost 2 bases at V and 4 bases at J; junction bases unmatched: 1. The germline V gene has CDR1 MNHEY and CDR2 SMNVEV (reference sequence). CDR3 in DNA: TGTGCCAGCAGTTTAACAGGGGGGTACGAGCAGTACTTC. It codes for CASSLTGGYEQYF.

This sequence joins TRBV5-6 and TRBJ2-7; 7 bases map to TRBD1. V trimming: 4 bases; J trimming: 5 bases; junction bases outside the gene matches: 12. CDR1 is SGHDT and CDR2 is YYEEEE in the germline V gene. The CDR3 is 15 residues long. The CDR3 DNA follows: TGTGCCAGCAGCCCACGAGACAGGGTCATGGACGAGCAGTACGTC. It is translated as CASSPRDRVMDEQYV.

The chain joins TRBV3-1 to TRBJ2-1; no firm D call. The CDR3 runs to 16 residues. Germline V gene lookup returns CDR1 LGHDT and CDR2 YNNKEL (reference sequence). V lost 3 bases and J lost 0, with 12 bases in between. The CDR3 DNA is TGTGCCAGCAGCCAGGGTGGAACGAGCTCCTACAATGAGCAGTTCTTC. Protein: CASSQGGTSSYNEQFF.

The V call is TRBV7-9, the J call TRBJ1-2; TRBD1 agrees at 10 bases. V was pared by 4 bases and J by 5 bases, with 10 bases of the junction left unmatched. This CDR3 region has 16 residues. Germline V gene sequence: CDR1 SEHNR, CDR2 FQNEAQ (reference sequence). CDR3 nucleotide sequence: TGTGCCAGCAGCTCGGGGACAGGGGCGCGTTGGTATGGCTACACCTTC. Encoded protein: CASSSGTGARWYGYTF.

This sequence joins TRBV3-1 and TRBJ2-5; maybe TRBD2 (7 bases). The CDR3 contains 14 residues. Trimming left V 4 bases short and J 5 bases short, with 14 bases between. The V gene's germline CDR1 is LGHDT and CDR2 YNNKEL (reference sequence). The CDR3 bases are TGTGCCAGCAGCCTCGCGAGGGGGGGGGAGACCCAGTACTTC. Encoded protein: CASSLARGGETQYF.

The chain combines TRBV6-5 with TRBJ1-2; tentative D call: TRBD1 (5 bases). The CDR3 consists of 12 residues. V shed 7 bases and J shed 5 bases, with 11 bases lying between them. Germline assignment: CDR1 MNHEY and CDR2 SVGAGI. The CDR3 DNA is TGTGCCAGCACCGGGAAGGGGTATGGCTACACCTTC. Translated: CASTGKGYGYTF.

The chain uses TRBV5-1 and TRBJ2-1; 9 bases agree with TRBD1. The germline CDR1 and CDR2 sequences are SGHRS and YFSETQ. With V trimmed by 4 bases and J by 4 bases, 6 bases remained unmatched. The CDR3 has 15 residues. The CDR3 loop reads CASSPDRGMYNEQFF. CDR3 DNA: TGCGCCAGCAGCCCTGACAGGGGGATGTACAATGAGCAGTTCTTC.

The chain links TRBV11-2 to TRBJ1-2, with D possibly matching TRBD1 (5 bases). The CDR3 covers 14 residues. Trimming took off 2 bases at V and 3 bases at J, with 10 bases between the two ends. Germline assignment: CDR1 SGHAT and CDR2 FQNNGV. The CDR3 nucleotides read TGTGCCAGCAGCTTAATTCCCAGGGACTATGGCTACACCTTC. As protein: CASSLIPRDYGYTF. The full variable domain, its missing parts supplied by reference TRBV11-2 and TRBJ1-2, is EAGVAQSPRYKIIEKRQSVAFWCNPISGHATLYWYQQILGQGPKLLIQFQNNGVVDDSQLPKDRFSAERLKGVDSTLKIQPAKLEDSAVYLCASSLIPRDYGYTFGSGTRLTVV.

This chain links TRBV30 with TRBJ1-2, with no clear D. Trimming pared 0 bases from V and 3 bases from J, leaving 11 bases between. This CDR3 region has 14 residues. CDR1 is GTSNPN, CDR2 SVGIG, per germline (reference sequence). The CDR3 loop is CAWSVQGSYYGYTF. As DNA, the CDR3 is TGTGCCTGGAGTGTACAAGGGTCCTACTATGGCTACACCTTC.

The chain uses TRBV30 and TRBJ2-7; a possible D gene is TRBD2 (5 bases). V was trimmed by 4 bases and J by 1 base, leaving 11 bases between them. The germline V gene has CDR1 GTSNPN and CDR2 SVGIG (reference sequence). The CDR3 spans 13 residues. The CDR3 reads CAWKDRGSYEQYV. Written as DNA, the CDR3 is TGTGCCTGGAAGGATCGGGGTTCCTACGAGCAGTACGTC.

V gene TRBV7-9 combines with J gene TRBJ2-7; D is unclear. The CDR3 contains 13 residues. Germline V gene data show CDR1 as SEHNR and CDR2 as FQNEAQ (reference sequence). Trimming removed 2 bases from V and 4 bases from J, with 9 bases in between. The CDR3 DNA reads TGTGCCAGCAGCTTATTCGCGAAGTACGAGCAGTACTTC. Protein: CASSLFAKYEQYF.

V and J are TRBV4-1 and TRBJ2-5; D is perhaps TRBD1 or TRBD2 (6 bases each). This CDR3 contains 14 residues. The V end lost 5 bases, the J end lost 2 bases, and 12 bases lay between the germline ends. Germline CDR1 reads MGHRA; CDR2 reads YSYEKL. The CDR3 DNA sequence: TGCGCCAGCAGCACTCAAGGGGGGCAAGAGACCCAGTACTTC. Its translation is CASSTQGGQETQYF.

The CDR3 reads CSVSGNTEAFF. The CDR3 DNA reads as TGCAGCGTTTCTGGGAACACTGAAGCTTTCTTT. The genes are TRBV29-1 and TRBJ1-1, with no clear D. The CDR3 runs 11 residues. Germline-derived CDR1 and CDR2 are SQVTM and ANQGSEA. V shed 5 bases and J shed 1 base, with 5 bases lying between them.

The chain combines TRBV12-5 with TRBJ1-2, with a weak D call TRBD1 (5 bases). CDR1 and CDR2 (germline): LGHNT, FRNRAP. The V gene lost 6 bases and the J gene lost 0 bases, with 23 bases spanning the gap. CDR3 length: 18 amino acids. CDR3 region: CASGFILGRGEANYGYTF. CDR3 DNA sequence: TGTGCTAGTGGCTTCATTCTCGGGAGAGGGGAAGCTAACTATGGCTACACCTTC. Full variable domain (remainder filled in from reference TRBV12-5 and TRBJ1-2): DARVTQTPRHKVTEMGQEVTMRCQPILGHNTVFWYRQTMMQGLELLAYFRNRAPLDDSGMPKDRFSAEMPDATLATLKIQPSEPRDSAVYFCASGFILGRGEANYGYTFGSGTRLTVV.

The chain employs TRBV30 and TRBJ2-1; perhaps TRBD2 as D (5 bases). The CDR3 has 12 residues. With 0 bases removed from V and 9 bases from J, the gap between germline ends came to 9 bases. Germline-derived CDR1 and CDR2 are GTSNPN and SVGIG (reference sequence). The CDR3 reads CAWSVGGGEQFF. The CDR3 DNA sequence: TGTGCCTGGAGTGTTGGTGGAGGTGAGCAGTTCTTC.

In DNA, the CDR3 is TGTGCCAGCAGTGAAGCGGTATCAGAGACCCAGTACTTC. Its translation is CASSEAVSETQYF. The J gene is TRBJ2-5, the V gene TRBV2, with D unresolved. The CDR3 runs 13 residues. CDR1 is SNHLY and CDR2 is FYNNEI in the germline V gene. Deletions cut 0 bases from V and 4 bases from J, with 6 bases between.

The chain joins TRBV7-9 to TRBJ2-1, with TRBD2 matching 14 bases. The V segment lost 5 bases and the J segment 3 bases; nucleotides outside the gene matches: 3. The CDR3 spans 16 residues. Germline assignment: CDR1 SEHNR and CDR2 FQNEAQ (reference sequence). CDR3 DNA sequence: TGTGCCAGCAGCCAGGGACTAGCGGGGGTCTACAATGAGCAGTTCTTC. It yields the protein CASSQGLAGVYNEQFF.

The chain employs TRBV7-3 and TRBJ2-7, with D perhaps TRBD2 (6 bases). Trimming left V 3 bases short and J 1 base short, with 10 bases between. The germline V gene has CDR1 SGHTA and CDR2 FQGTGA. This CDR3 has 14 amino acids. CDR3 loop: CASSFGRGSYEQYF. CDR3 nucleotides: TGTGCCAGCAGCTTTGGGCGGGGATCCTACGAGCAGTACTTC.

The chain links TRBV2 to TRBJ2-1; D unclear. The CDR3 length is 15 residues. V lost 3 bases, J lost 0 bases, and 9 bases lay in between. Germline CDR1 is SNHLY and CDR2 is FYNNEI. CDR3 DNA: TGTGCCAGCAGTGATGGGTCTAGCTCCTACAATGAGCAGTTCTTC. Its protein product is CASSDGSSSYNEQFF.

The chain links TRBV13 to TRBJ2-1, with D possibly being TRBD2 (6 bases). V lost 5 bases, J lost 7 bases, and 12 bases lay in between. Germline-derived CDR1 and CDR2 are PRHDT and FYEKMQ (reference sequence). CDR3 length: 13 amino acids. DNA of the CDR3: TGTGCCAGCAGCCAAATGGGGGGAAATGAGCAGTTCTTC. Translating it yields CASSQMGGNEQFF.

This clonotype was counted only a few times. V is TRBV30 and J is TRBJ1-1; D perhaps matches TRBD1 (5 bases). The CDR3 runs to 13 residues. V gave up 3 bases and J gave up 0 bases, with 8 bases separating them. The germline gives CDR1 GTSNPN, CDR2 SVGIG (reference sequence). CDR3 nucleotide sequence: TGTGCCTGGAGGACAGTAATGAACACTGAAGCTTTCTTT. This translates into CAWRTVMNTEAFF.